The clone carrying this T cell receptor beta chain is labeled as medium-sized. No antigen is known for it. This entry is derived from a study of spatial heterogeneity in lung cancer. General study results and limits: Counts of expanded alpha and beta TCRs within tumors tracked the tumor nonsynonymous mutation count.

Germline-derived CDR1 and CDR2 are SGHRS and YFSETQ. V lost 1 base to trimming and J lost 5 bases; unmatched junction nucleotides: 11. This CDR3 region has 16 residues. Time point noted: sample taken at primary tumor resection. TCRs were sequenced from unsorted whole RNA of tumor, nontumor lung or PBMC. On each TCR cDNA molecule, a unique molecular identifier was present. TCRdb fed the 5' RACE reads into MiXCR, producing one record per CDR3 protein. The data contain about 2,000 distinct CDR3 sequences, 0.85% to 1.4% of them singletons. The receptor was derived from a male donor with early-stage non-small cell lung cancer. The sample consisted of lung tumor tissue, taken at surgery. The V gene is TRBV5-1, the J gene TRBJ2-7, with 8 bases that match TRBD2. CDR3 in amino acids: CASSLWAGGRGDEQYF. The CDR3 DNA reads as TGCGCCAGCAGCTTGTGGGCGGGAGGCCGCGGAGACGAGCAGTACTTC.